The TCR beta chain described here comes from a study of T cell responses to AZD1222 COVID-19 vaccine. Study as a whole: Second doses that came at about 4 or about 12 weeks were put together.

V was clipped by 4 bases and J by 4 bases; unmatched bases: 3. Germline assignment: CDR1 LNHDA and CDR2 SQIVND (reference sequence). There are 13 residues in the CDR3. Of note for this clone: What it binds is unknown.

Study conclusions and caveats: Per reports, nearly half of all spike-specific TCRs target regions that are unmutated in variants. Repertoire collection took place solely once the T cell response had peaked. The sample set comprised mostly white British donors with more females, and clonal diversity was possibly underestimated.

The method was immunoSEQ multiplex PCR; TCRdb's version includes in-frame clones alone and lacks a portion of them. The sample includes about 110,000 clones, roughly nine tenths of them seen just once. The genes are TRBV19 and TRBJ1-2; TRBD1 aligns across 7 bases. The TCR was taken from an adult in good health. The sequencing used peripheral blood, collected on day 0 of AZD1222 vaccination. The CDR3 loop is CASSTGTVYGYTF. CDR3 nucleotides: TGTGCCAGTAGTACCGGGACAGTCTATGGCTACACCTTC.